A single sample gave rise to the 5 T cell receptor beta chains below, sequenced in a study of blood T cell repertoires in COVID-19. TCRdb keeps only in-frame clones here, not all; method: immunoSEQ multiplex PCR. The repertoire holds around 170,000 clones, with 90% as singletons. The source material was peripheral blood. The source is a man between 45 and 60 years old with acute or convalescent COVID-19.

The V and J genes are TRBV30 and TRBJ2-7; 7 bases map to TRBD2. The CDR3 is 14 amino acids. Germline values: CDR1 GTSNPN, CDR2 SVGIG (reference sequence). Trimming cost V 1 base and J 7 bases; bases outside gene matches: 10. The CDR3 DNA reads as TGTGCCTGGAGTGGGGAGGGGTCTCCCTTGGAGCAGTACTTC. Amino acids: CAWSGEGSPLEQYF.

The V gene is TRBV27, the J gene TRBJ2-7; the match to TRBD2 covers 13 bases. J was trimmed by 7 bases and V by 6 bases; bases with no gene match: 6. Germline V CDR1 and CDR2: MNHEY, SMNVEV (reference sequence). This CDR3 is built from 14 residues. The CDR3 coding sequence is TGTGCCAGCAGCTTGGGACTAGCGGGATGGGAGCAGTACTTC. Protein product: CASSLGLAGWEQYF.

The rearrangement joins TRBV7-8 to TRBJ1-5; D possibly corresponds to TRBD1 (5 bases). Trimming removed 1 base from V and 7 bases from J, with 17 bases in between. Germline V CDR1 and CDR2: SGHVS, FQNEAQ. The CDR3 length is 16 residues. DNA for the CDR3: TGTGCCAGCAGCTTAGGCGTCGGGGGGGGAGGACAGCCCCAGCATTTT. It specifies CASSLGVGGGGQPQHF.

This chain uses TRBV7-7 with TRBJ1-6; D is uncertain. The germline V gene has CDR1 SSHAT and CDR2 FNYEAQ (reference sequence). This CDR3 contains 15 residues. V gave up 5 bases and J gave up 7 bases, with 15 bases separating them. The CDR3 spells CASSPPPGENSPLHF. Here the CDR3 DNA reads TGTGCCAGCAGCCCCCCCCCGGGAGAGAATTCACCCCTCCACTTT.

The CDR3 is CASSSRQGRETQYF. DNA of the CDR3: TGTGCCAGCAGCTCCCGACAGGGTCGAGAGACCCAGTACTTC. V and J are TRBV5-8 and TRBJ2-5; 7 bases are shared with TRBD1. With V trimmed by 3 bases and J by 4 bases, 6 bases remained unmatched. CDR3 length: 14 residues. Germline loops: CDR1 SGHTS, CDR2 YDEGEE.